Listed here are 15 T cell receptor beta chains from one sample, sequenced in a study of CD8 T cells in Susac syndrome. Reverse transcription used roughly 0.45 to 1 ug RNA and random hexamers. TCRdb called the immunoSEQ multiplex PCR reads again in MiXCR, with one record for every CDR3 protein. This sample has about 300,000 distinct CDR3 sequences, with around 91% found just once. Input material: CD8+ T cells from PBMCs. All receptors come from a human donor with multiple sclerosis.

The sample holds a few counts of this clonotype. The CDR3, as DNA: TGTGCCAGCAGTTTAGGTGGCCCGAACACCGGGGAGCTGTTTTTT. It yields the protein CASSLGGPNTGELFF. The J gene is TRBJ2-2, the V gene TRBV12-3 or TRBV12-4; no definite D call. The CDR3 runs to 15 residues. Trimming removed 1 base at V and 0 bases at J, with 6 bases between.

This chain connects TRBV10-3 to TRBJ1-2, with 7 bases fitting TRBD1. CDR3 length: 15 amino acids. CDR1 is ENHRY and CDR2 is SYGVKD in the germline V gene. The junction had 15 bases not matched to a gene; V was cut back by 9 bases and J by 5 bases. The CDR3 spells CAIQPGQASGYGYTF. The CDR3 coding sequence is TGTGCCATTCAACCCGGACAGGCCTCGGGGTATGGCTACACCTTC.

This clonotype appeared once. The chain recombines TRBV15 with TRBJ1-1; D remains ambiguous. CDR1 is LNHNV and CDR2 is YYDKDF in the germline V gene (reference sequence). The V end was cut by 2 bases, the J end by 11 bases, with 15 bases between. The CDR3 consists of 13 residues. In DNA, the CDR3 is TGTGCCACCAGCAGACTTTTGCAACCGGGGGCTTTCTTT. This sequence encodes CATSRLLQPGAFF. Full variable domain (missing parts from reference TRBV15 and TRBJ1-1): DAMVIQNPRYQVTQFGKPVTLSCSQTLNHNVMYWYQQKSSQAPKLLFHYYDKDFNNEADTPDNFQSRRPNTSFCFLDIRSPGLGDTAMYLCATSRLLQPGAFFGQGTRLTVV.

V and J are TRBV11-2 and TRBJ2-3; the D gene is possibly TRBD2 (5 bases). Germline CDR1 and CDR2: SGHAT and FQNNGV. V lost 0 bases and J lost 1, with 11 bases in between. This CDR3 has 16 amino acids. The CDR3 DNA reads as TGTGCCAGCAGCTTAGAAGCTCTAGCTGGCACAGATACGCAGTATTTT. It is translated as CASSLEALAGTDTQYF.

CDR3 DNA: TGTGCCAGCAGCCTAGCTGGGGTTACCACCGGGGAGCTGTTTTTT. Protein sequence: CASSLAGVTTGELFF. The chain links TRBV9 to TRBJ2-2, with D perhaps matching TRBD2 (5 bases). Germline CDR1 and CDR2: SGDLS and YYNGEE. V was pared by 4 bases and J by 4 bases, with 14 bases between. This CDR3 is 15 amino acids long.

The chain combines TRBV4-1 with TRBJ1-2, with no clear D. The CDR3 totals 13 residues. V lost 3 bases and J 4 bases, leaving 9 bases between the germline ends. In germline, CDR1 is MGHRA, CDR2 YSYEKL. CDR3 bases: TGCGCCAGCAGCCATACGAACAGCTATGGCTACACCTTC. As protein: CASSHTNSYGYTF.

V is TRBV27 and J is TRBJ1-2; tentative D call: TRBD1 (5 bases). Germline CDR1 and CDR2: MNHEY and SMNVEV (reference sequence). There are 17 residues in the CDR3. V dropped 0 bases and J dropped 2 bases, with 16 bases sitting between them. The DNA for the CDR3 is TGTGCCAGCAGTTTATCTATGGGAGGAGGGGTCAACTATGGCTACACCTTC. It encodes CASSLSMGGGVNYGYTF.

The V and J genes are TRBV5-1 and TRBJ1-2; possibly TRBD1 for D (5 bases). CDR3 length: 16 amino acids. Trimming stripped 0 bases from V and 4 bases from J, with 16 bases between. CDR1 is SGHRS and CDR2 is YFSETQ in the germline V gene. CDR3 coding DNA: TGCGCCAGCAGCTTGGCCGGGACGGTGCCCTTCTATGGCTACACCTTC. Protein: CASSLAGTVPFYGYTF.

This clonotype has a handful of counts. The CDR3 DNA is TGCGCCAGCAGCCAAGATTCGGGACCGTCCTACGAGCAGTACTTC. Translating it yields CASSQDSGPSYEQYF. V and J are TRBV4-3 and TRBJ2-7; possibly TRBD1 or TRBD2 for D (5 bases each). In germline, CDR1 is LGHNA, CDR2 YSLEER. V was clipped by 0 bases and J by 1 base, with 10 bases between them. This CDR3 has 15 amino acids.

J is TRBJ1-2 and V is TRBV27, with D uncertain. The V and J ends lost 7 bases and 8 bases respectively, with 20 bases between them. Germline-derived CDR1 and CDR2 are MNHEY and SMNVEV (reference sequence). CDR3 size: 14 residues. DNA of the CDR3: TGTGCCAGCAAGATTTCGGTCCGTACGGAAGGCTACACCTTC. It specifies CASKISVRTEGYTF.

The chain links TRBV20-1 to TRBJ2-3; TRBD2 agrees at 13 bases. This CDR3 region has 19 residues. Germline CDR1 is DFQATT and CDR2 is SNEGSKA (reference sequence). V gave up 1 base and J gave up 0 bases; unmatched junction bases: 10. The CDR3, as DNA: TGCAGTGCTAGAGTAGCCCAACTAGCGGGGGGGCGGAGCACAGATACGCAGTATTTT. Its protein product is CSARVAQLAGGRSTDTQYF.

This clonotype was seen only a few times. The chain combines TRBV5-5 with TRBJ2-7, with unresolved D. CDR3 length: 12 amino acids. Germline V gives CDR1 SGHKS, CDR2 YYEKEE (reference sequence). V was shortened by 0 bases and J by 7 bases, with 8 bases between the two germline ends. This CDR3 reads CASSLGPIEQYF. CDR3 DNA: TGTGCCAGCAGCTTGGGACCGATAGAGCAGTACTTC. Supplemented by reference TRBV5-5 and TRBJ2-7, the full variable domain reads DAGVTQSPTHLIKTRGQQVTLRCSPISGHKSVSWYQQVLGQGPQFIFQYYEKEERGRGNFPDRFSARQFPNYSSELNVNALLLGDSALYLCASSLGPIEQYFGPGTRLTVT.

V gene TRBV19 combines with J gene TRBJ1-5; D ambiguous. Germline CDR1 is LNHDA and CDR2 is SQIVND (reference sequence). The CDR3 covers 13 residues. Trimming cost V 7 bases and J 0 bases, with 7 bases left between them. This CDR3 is CASNFYSNQPQHF. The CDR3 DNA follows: TGTGCCAGTAATTTTTATAGCAATCAGCCCCAGCATTTT.

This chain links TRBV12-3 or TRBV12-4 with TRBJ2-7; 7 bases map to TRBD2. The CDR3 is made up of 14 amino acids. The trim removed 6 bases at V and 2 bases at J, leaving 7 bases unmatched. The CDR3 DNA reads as TGTGCCAGCAGCGCGCATGCGGGGGCCTACGAGCAGTACTTC. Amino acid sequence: CASSAHAGAYEQYF.

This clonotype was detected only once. The CDR3 loop is CASSPPAGGGLSIDNEQFF. The CDR3 coding sequence is TGTGCCAGCTCACCTCCTGCCGGCGGGGGTCTATCGATCGACAATGAGCAGTTCTTC. The chain has TRBV18 and TRBJ2-1; TRBD2 aligns across 7 bases. V shed 3 bases and J 5 bases; nucleotides not matched to a gene: 19. This CDR3 contains 19 residues. CDR1 and CDR2 (germline): KGHSH, LQKENI.